This T cell receptor (beta chain) was recovered during a study of blood T cell repertoires in COVID-19. There are 13 residues in the CDR3. Germline-derived CDR1 and CDR2 are SQVTM and ANQGSEA. Trimming left V 6 bases short and J 0 bases short, with 8 bases between. Authors' processing steps: Estimation of nucleated cell counts relied on the amplification of reference gene primers. Assay used: immunoSEQ multiplex PCR; TCRdb lists only in-frame clones, some missing. V and J calls and clone size are those listed in that table; D and trimming were worked out from the DNA. The data show over 300,000 clones, about 90% seen once.

This TCR was recovered from a woman aged 30 to 39 who had recovered from COVID-19. The chain has TRBV29-1 and TRBJ2-2; D is uncertain. The sequenced material came from PBMCs or T cells enriched from blood (not recorded which). The CDR3 nucleotides are TGCAGCGTCTTTGTCGCGAACACCGGGGAGCTGTTTTTT. Translation gives CSVFVANTGELFF.